This is a list of T cell receptor beta chains from one sample in a study of cytomegalovirus exposure and HLA in healthy donors. TCRdb keeps only in-frame clones here, not all; method: immunoSEQ multiplex PCR. The sample carries some 200,000 clones, about 75% recorded once. The specimen sequenced was PBMCs. These receptors all come from a young man in good health and CMV-seronegative. The CDR3 runs from the conserved cysteine through the conserved F or W. Each record gives: D gene, V gene, clone size, J gene, CDR3 protein, CDR3 DNA. D genes are given only for firm matches. Rows may omit the clone size; those that give it use once, few, many or a size class.

TRBD2	TRBV5-1	-	TRBJ2-1	CASSLRGENEQFF	TGCGCCAGCAGCTTGCGGGGGGAGAATGAGCAGTTCTTC
TRBD1	TRBV6-1	-	TRBJ2-1	CASSGQGVYNEQFF	TGTGCCAGCAGTGGGCAGGGGGTGTACAATGAGCAGTTCTTC
-	TRBV4-3	-	TRBJ1-2	CASSPSSGLGYGYTF	TGCGCCAGCAGCCCCTCTTCAGGGCTCGGCTATGGCTACACCTTC
TRBD1	TRBV4-3	-	TRBJ1-6	CASSQVYGDSVSSGNSPLHF	TGCGCCAGCAGCCAAGTTTACGGGGACAGCGTAAGTAGCGGTAATTCACCCCTCCACTTT
-	TRBV27	-	TRBJ2-7	CASSLSRGYYEQYF	TGTGCCAGCAGTTTATCGAGAGGGTACTACGAGCAGTACTTC
TRBD1	TRBV6-5	few	TRBJ1-1	CASSYEGTGSPRAFF	TGTGCCAGCAGTTACGAAGGGACAGGGAGCCCGAGGGCTTTCTTT
TRBD2	TRBV18	-	TRBJ2-7	CASSPGLAGVYEQYF	TGTGCCAGCTCTCCAGGACTAGCGGGGGTCTACGAGCAGTACTTC
TRBD1	TRBV27	-	TRBJ2-7	CASSLEVGTANYEQYF	TGTGCCAGCAGTTTAGAAGTCGGGACAGCGAACTACGAGCAGTACTTC
TRBD1	TRBV6-1	few	TRBJ1-1	CASSERDSTNTEAFF	TGTGCCAGCAGTGAAAGGGACAGCACTAACACTGAAGCTTTCTTT
-	TRBV5-4	-	TRBJ2-5	CASRVAGAETQYF	TGTGCCAGCAGAGTGGCGGGGGCGGAGACCCAGTACTTC
TRBD1	TRBV7-2	-	TRBJ2-5	CASTLAGTGRQETQYF	TGTGCCAGCACCCTTGCGGGGACAGGGCGACAAGAGACCCAGTACTTC
TRBD2	TRBV9	-	TRBJ2-1	CASSVQLAGGSYNEQFF	TGTGCCAGCAGCGTCCAACTAGCGGGGGGCTCCTACAATGAGCAGTTCTTC
-	TRBV7-7	-	TRBJ2-1	CASSVGAVGHNEQFF	TGTGCTAGCAGTGTTGGGGCCGTAGGCCACAATGAGCAGTTCTTC
-	TRBV10-2	-	TRBJ2-7	CASSEDRYEQYF	TGCGCCAGCAGTGAGGACAGATACGAGCAGTACTTC
TRBD1	TRBV27	few	TRBJ2-7	CASRSPGQGAYEQYF	TGTGCCAGCAGATCACCGGGACAGGGGGCCTACGAGCAGTACTTC
TRBD1	TRBV7-9	-	TRBJ1-1	CASRVQGAAEAFF	TGTGCCAGCAGAGTTCAGGGGGCGGCTGAAGCTTTCTTT
TRBD1	TRBV15	-	TRBJ2-7	CATTDVHSRRGPSREQYF	TGTGCCACCACCGACGTCCATTCCCGCAGGGGGCCTTCGCGCGAGCAGTACTTC
TRBD2	TRBV6-6	-	TRBJ2-1	CATGTSGNNEQFF	TGTGCCACCGGGACTAGCGGAAACAATGAGCAGTTCTTC
-	TRBV29-1	-	TRBJ2-3	CSVDRQSTDTQYF	TGCAGCGTCGACAGACAAAGCACAGATACGCAGTATTTT
-	TRBV6-5	-	TRBJ1-1	CASSYSMNTEAFF	TGTGCCAGCAGTTACTCCATGAACACTGAAGCTTTCTTT
-	TRBV19	-	TRBJ2-7	CASSAGSYEQYF	TGTGCCAGTAGTGCGGGATCCTACGAGCAGTACTTC
TRBD1	TRBV20-1	few	TRBJ1-1	CSALPTGGAFF	TGCAGTGCTCTACCGACAGGGGGCGCTTTCTTT
TRBD2	TRBV4-1	-	TRBJ2-1	CASSQASGGAGVNEQFF	TGCGCCAGCAGCCAAGCCTCCGGGGGGGCGGGAGTTAATGAGCAGTTCTTC
TRBD1	TRBV6-5	-	TRBJ1-5	CASSYSWTGEQPQHF	TGTGCCAGCAGTTACTCGTGGACAGGGGAGCAGCCCCAGCATTTT
TRBD2	TRBV11-3	-	TRBJ2-2	CASSSPRGGITGELFF	TGTGCCAGCAGCTCCCCAAGGGGAGGGATCACCGGGGAGCTGTTTTTT
-	TRBV27	few	TRBJ1-5	CASSLGQLNQPQHF	TGTGCCAGCAGTTTAGGACAGTTAAATCAGCCCCAGCATTTT
TRBD1	TRBV18	-	TRBJ2-1	CASSLGTAFYNEQFF	TGTGCCAGCTCACTTGGGACAGCGTTTTACAATGAGCAGTTCTTC
TRBD1	TRBV5-1	few	TRBJ2-3	CASVRQGASTDTQYF	TGCGCCAGCGTCCGACAGGGGGCATCCACAGATACGCAGTATTTT
TRBD1	TRBV6-5	few	TRBJ2-5	CASGRGLVGETQYF	TGTGCCAGCGGCAGGGGGCTAGTGGGAGAGACCCAGTACTTC
-	TRBV7-8	-	TRBJ2-3	CASSLEGGAATDTQYF	TGTGCCAGCAGCTTAGAAGGCGGGGCGGCCACAGATACGCAGTATTTT
TRBD1	TRBV19	-	TRBJ2-7	CASSPYPGTDPVYEQYF	TGTGCCAGTAGCCCTTACCCCGGGACAGACCCCGTTTACGAGCAGTACTTC
-	TRBV30	-	TRBJ1-5	CAWSVDQEGPNQPQHF	TGTGCCTGGAGTGTAGATCAGGAGGGACCAAATCAGCCCCAGCATTTT
TRBD1	TRBV6-5	-	TRBJ2-7	CASSYSSGGGYEQYF	TGTGCCAGCAGTTACTCGTCAGGGGGTGGCTACGAGCAGTACTTC
-	TRBV29-1	-	TRBJ1-3	CSVERATAGAGNTIYF	TGCAGCGTTGAAAGAGCAACCGCAGGGGCTGGAAACACCATATATTTT
TRBD1	TRBV5-1	once	TRBJ2-1	CASSLRTGAYNEQFF	TGCGCCAGCAGCTTGAGGACAGGCGCCTACAATGAGCAGTTCTTC
-	TRBV2	-	TRBJ1-1	CASTGEALRQLIRAFF	TGTGCCAGCACCGGGGAAGCCCTTCGGCAACTTATCCGGGCTTTCTTT
-	TRBV30	once	TRBJ1-2	CAWMNRNKFKPF	TGTGCCTGGATGAACAGGAACAAATTCAAGCCCTTC
-	TRBV5-1	-	TRBJ2-7	CASSFNDEQYF	TGCGCCAGCAGCTTTAATGACGAGCAGTACTTC
-	TRBV27	-	TRBJ1-1	CASSFGGAGTEAFF	TGTGCCAGCAGTTTCGGGGGGGCGGGGACTGAAGCTTTCTTT
TRBD1	TRBV27	-	TRBJ2-7	CASSLSFFKTGANSYEQYF	TGTGCCAGCAGTTTATCGTTTTTCAAGACAGGGGCCAATTCCTACGAGCAGTACTTC
TRBD2	TRBV25-1	-	TRBJ2-1	CASSASELAGSNEQFF	TGTGCCAGCAGTGCATCAGAACTAGCGGGAAGTAATGAGCAGTTCTTC
-	TRBV4-2	-	TRBJ2-5	CASSQDPSGLATQETQYF	TGTGCCAGCAGCCAAGATCCCTCAGGATTAGCGACCCAAGAGACCCAGTACTTC
-	TRBV7-2	-	TRBJ2-7	CASSLVNRDGRYEQYF	TGTGCCAGCAGCTTAGTGAACAGGGACGGTCGATACGAGCAGTACTTC
TRBD2	TRBV5-8	-	TRBJ2-5	CASILSPWGLKETQYF	TGTGCCAGCATTCTCTCCCCCTGGGGACTAAAAGAGACCCAGTACTTC
-	TRBV15	-	TRBJ1-2	CATSRDPSGGYTF	TGTGCCACCAGCAGAGATCCCTCGGGTGGCTACACCTTC
TRBD1	TRBV11-1	-	TRBJ2-7	CASSHSRDRAYEQYF	TGTGCCAGCAGTCATTCGCGGGACAGGGCCTACGAGCAGTACTTC